Shown below are 5 T cell receptor beta chains from a single sample sequenced in a study of T-cell reconstitution after alpha-beta-depleted transplantation in children. Preparation of the TCRbeta library involved a method that used unique molecular identifiers. Via MiXCR, TCRdb re-called the PCR reads, giving one row per CDR3 protein. Among about 440,000 distinct CDR3 sequences, approximately 42% were seen once, and the ten largest hold 27%. Sample: PBMCs, taken before TCRalphabeta/CD19-depleted stem cell transplant. These receptors all come from a girl aged 2 to 10 with aplastic anemia, due to receive a stem cell transplant.

This rearrangement joins TRBV20-1 to TRBJ2-1; the D is unclear. CDR1 is DFQATT, CDR2 SNEGSKA, per germline (reference sequence). Trimming stripped 6 bases from V and 5 bases from J, with 11 bases between. The CDR3 is 12 residues long. CDR3 in DNA: TGCAGTGCGAGCGCCCGAAACAATGAGCAGTTCTTC. The encoded protein is CSASARNNEQFF.

This chain uses TRBV12-3 or TRBV12-4 with TRBJ2-1; 8 bases line up with TRBD2. With V trimmed by 3 bases and J by 8 bases, 9 bases remained unmatched. The CDR3 length is 15 residues. CDR3 nucleotides: TGTGCCAGCAGTTTTTTAGCGGGGCCGCGGGATGAGCAGTTCTTC. It encodes CASSFLAGPRDEQFF.

V usage is TRBV20-1 and J usage is TRBJ2-7, with no clear D. V gave up 1 base and J gave up 2 bases, with 12 bases separating them. Germline lookup yields CDR1 DFQATT and CDR2 SNEGSKA (reference sequence). The CDR3 consists of 14 residues. The CDR3 region has the DNA TGCAGTGCTAGAGTGGGCTGGAAGACCTACGAGCAGTACTTC. Amino acids: CSARVGWKTYEQYF.

There are many counts of this clonotype. The V and J genes are TRBV29-1 and TRBJ2-7; the D is unclear. This CDR3 comprises 12 residues. Trimming removed 5 bases from V and 0 bases from J, with 8 bases in between. Germline V CDR1 and CDR2: SQVTM, ANQGSEA. CDR3 bases: TGCAGCGTTCGTGTGGGCTCCTACGAGCAGTACTTC. Translated, it gives CSVRVGSYEQYF.

The V gene is TRBV6-2 or TRBV6-3, the J gene TRBJ2-1; TRBD2 matches at 11 bases. Trimming at V came to 5 bases and at J to 6 bases, leaving 3 bases not matched to a gene. The CDR3 loop spans 14 amino acids. The germline gives CDR1 MNHEY, CDR2 SVGEGT. CDR3 in amino acids: CASSGSGRGNEQFF. The CDR3 DNA is TGTGCCAGCAGTGGTAGCGGGAGGGGCAATGAGCAGTTCTTC.